This T cell receptor (beta chain) was documented in a study of T cell responses to AZD1222 COVID-19 vaccine. Profiled with immunoSEQ multiplex PCR; TCRdb holds only in-frame clones, not every one. The sample has under 200,000 clones, roughly 90% seen once. With regard to this clone: Its target is unknown.

Germline V gene data show CDR1 as MDHEN and CDR2 as SYDVKM. The germline V and J ends were trimmed by 7 bases and 1 base, with 11 bases remaining between them. The CDR3 loop spans 14 amino acids. Overall study results and limits: Mostly white British, mostly female donors; authors suggested clonal diversity may be underestimated.

Sequencing was performed on peripheral blood, taken on day 0 of AZD1222 vaccination. The receptor was isolated from an adult in good health. The rearrangement joins TRBV28 to TRBJ1-5; D gene unclear. CDR3 coding DNA: TGTGCCAGCAATGGCTTTGGGAGCAATCAGCCCCAGCATTTT. Translation: CASNGFGSNQPQHF.